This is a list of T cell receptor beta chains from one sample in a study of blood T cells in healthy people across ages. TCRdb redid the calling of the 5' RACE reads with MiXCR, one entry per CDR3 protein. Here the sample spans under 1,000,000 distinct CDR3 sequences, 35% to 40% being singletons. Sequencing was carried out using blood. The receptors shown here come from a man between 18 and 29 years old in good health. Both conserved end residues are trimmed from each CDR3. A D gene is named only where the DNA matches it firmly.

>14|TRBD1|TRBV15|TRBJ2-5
ATSRDGQERKETQY
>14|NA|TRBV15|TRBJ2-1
ATSRYIKSSYNEQF
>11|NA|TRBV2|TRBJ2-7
ASIGGTAYEQY
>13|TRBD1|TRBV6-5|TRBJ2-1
ASSTPGQGVNEQF
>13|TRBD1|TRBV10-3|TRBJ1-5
AISWTGGSNQPQH
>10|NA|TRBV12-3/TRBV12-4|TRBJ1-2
ASNPQNYGYT
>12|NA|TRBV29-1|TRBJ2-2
SVAGAANTGELF
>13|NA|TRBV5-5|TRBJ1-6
ASSLYREESSPLH
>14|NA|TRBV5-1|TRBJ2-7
ASSLTTGSSYNEQY
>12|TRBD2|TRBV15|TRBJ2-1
ATSRVTSANEQF
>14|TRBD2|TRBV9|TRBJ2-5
ASSVLAGGGTETQY
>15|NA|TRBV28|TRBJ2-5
ASSSPPDTTSRETQY
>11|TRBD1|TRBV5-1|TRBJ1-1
ASSFDRGTEAF
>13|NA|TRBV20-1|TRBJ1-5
SARDRGQGSQPQH
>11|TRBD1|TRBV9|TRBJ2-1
ASRGQEYNEQF
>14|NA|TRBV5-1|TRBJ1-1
ASSSTQGDPSTEAF
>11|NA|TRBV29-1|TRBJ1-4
SAQQGFNEKLF
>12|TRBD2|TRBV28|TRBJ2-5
ASAAGGIGETQY
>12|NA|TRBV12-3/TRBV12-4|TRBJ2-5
ASGTISLQETQY
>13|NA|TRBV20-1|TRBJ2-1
SAEDQANLLNEQF
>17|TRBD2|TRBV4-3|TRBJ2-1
ASSQAVSLAGAPWDEQF
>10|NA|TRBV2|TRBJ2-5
ASTTAPETQY
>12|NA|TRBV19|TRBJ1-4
ASSTRGLGEKLF
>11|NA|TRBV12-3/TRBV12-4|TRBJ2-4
ASSSTGRNIQY
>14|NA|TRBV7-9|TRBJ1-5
ASSLEVRYSNQPQH
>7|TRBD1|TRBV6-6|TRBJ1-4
ASSFNRG
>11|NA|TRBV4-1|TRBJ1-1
ASRRQENTEAF
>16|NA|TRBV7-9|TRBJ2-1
ASSSPSGVSGHYNEQF
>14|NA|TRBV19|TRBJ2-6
ASREPGRSGANVLT
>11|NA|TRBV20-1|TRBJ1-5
SVPQASNQPQH
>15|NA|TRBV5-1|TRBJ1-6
ASSKAQGGWENSPLH
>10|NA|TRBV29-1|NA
SVVGHAATQY
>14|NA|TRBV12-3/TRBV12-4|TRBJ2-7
ASSQPGGGANYEQY
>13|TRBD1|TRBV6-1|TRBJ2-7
ASSEPGQGSYEQY
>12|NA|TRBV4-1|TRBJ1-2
ASSQGVSNYGYT
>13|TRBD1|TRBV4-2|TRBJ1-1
ASSQGTGFGTEAF
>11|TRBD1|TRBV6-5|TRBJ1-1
ASVGQGNTEAF
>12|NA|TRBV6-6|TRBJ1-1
ASSTTQVNTEAF
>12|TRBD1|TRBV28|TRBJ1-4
ASSSGQPTEELF
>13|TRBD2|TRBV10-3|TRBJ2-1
AIRNSGRADDEQF
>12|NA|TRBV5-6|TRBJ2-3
ASSLVRTTGTQY
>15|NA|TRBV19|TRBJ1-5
ASSIPLRGGGNQPQH
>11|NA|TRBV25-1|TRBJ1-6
ASSPRSNSPLH
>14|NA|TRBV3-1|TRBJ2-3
ASSQGSQFSTDTQY
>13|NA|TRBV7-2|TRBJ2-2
ASSPSGRNTGELF